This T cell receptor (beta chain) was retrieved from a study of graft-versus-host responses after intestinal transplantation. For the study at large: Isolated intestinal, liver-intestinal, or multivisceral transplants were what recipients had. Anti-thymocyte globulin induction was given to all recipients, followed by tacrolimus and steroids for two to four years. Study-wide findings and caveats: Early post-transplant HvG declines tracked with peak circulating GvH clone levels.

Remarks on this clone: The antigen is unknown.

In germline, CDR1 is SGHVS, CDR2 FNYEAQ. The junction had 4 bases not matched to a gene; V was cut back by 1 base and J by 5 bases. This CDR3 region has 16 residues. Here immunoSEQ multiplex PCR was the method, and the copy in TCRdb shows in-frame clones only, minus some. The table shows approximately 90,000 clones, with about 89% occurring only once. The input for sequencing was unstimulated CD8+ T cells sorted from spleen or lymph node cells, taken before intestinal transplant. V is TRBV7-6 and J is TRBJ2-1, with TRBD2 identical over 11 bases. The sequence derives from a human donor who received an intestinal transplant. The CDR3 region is CASSLEGTSGHNEQFF. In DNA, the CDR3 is TGTGCCAGCAGCTTAGAAGGGACTAGCGGACACAATGAGCAGTTCTTC.